The 3 T cell receptor beta chains given below trace back to one sample, sequenced in a study of cytomegalovirus exposure and HLA in healthy donors (dated by TCRdb to about 2017). Receptors were amplified or captured by the immunoSEQ multiplex PCR assay. A mixture of 60 forward primers for TCR Vbeta segments and 13 reverse primers for TCR Jbeta segments was used in the multiplex PCR. Imported from immuneACCESS, the table was reduced by TCRdb to in-frame sequences with V and J called. These copies leave out some clones; in studies compared against another copy, an unresolved V gene accounts for under half, and the cause of the remainder is not known. The sample profile shows about 190,000 clones; 60% to 80% of them were found once. The ten largest clones add up to roughly 2.1% of the sample. Sequencing input: PBMCs. The receptors were sampled from a woman aged 25-40 years in good health and CMV-seropositive.

The chain is built from TRBV27 and TRBJ2-1; TRBD2 might be the D (6 bases). Germline CDR1 reads MNHEY; CDR2 reads SMNVEV (reference sequence). The V and J ends lost 6 bases and 6 bases respectively, with 12 bases between them. The CDR3 runs 13 residues. CDR3 bases: TGTGCCAGCAGATTTCTAGCGAGCAATGAGCAGTTCTTC. Protein sequence: CASRFLASNEQFF.

The chain couples TRBV18 to TRBJ1-5; perhaps TRBD1 as D (5 bases). The V gene's germline CDR1 is KGHSH and CDR2 LQKENI. The CDR3 runs 14 residues. Trimming took off 8 bases at V and 4 bases at J, with 15 bases between the two ends. The CDR3 nucleotides are TGTGCCAGCACCACCGGGCCAGGGAATCAGCCCCAGCATTTT. Its translation: CASTTGPGNQPQHF.

This clone was counted a few times. The chain links TRBV6-6 to TRBJ2-7; 8 nucleotides agree with TRBD2. The CDR3 totals 13 residues. CDR1 MNHNY and CDR2 SVGAGI come from the germline V gene (reference sequence). J lost 7 bases, V lost 6 bases, and 8 bases had no gene match. The CDR3 here is CASSGSGMLEQYF. CDR3 coding DNA: TGTGCCAGCAGCGGTAGCGGGATGTTGGAGCAGTACTTC.